This T cell receptor (beta chain) appears in the sequencing data of a study of control samples from healthy donors and cancer patients. TCRdb keeps only in-frame clones here, not all; method: immunoSEQ multiplex PCR. Of approximately 140,000 clones listed, about nine tenths were seen once; the top ten hold 8.7%. This clonotype originated in a woman in her 30s in good health. Source material: blood.

The CDR3 coding sequence is TGTGCCAGCAGCCCTGGAGCAAACCGTCAGGCCGGGGAGCTGTTTTTT. This translates into CASSPGANRQAGELFF. This chain connects TRBV7-3 to TRBJ2-2; no clear D. The CDR3 totals 16 residues. Germline V gene data show CDR1 as SGHTA and CDR2 as FQGTGA. V was clipped by 5 bases and J by 6 bases, with 19 bases between them.